The 31 T cell receptor beta chains in this list originate from one sample, sequenced in a study of glioma-infiltrating T cells. TCR alpha and beta CDR3 regions were amplified from RNA using iRepertoire nested multiplex PCR. TCRdb redid the calling of the multiplex PCR reads with MiXCR, one entry per CDR3 protein. The table records tens of thousands of distinct CDR3 sequences, around 42% of them present only once. The sample consisted of glioma tissue, nonneoplastic brain tissue, or PBMCs (not recorded which). These receptors originate from a human donor with low-grade glioma or glioblastoma, undergoing nonglioma brain surgery, or in good health (not recorded which).

There are many counts of this clonotype. The V call is TRBV25-1, the J call TRBJ2-3; TRBD1 aligns across 7 bases. There are 16 residues in the CDR3. Unmatched junction bases numbered 14, after V lost 2 bases and J lost 9 bases. CDR1 and CDR2 from the germline V gene are MGHDK and SYGVNS. The CDR3 bases are TGTGCCAGCAGTGAAGCTGAACGTCAGGGGGTGATCACGCAGTATTTT. Translating it yields CASSEAERQGVITQYF.

V is TRBV9 and J is TRBJ2-7, with unresolved D. This CDR3 region has 13 residues. Germline V CDR1 and CDR2: SGDLS, YYNGEE. V lost 4 bases to trimming and J lost 2 bases, with 10 bases between them. The CDR3 spells CASSTRGPYEQYF. CDR3 nucleotides: TGTGCCAGCAGCACGAGAGGCCCCTACGAGCAGTACTTC.

In the case of this clonotype: With a much larger clone just one base away, this may be a read error. V gene TRBV13 combines with J gene TRBJ2-7; 8 bases are a match to TRBD2. From germline, CDR1 is PRHDT and CDR2 FYEKMQ (reference sequence). The CDR3 has 15 amino acids. The CDR3 DNA sequence: TGTGCCAGCAGCTTAGGACTAGCGGTCGCCTACGGGCAGTACTTC. Protein sequence: CASSLGLAVAYGQYF. The whole variable domain, filled in from reference TRBV13 and TRBJ2-7, reads AAGVIQSPRHLIKEKRETATLKCYPIPRHDTVYWYQQGPGQDPQFLISFYEKMQSDKGSIPDRFSAQQFSDYHSELNMSSLELGDSALYFCASSLGLAVAYGQYFGPGTRLTVT.

On this clonotype: A much larger clone sits a single nucleotide away, making a read error possible. This chain joins TRBV2 and TRBJ1-1; D gene unclear. This CDR3 contains 15 residues. The germline V gene has CDR1 SNHLY and CDR2 FYNNEI. Trimming took 11 bases from V and 0 from J, leaving 19 bases between them. The CDR3 loop reads CAPTQQSLMNTEAFF. The CDR3 DNA sequence: TGTGCCCCGACCCAACAGAGCCTCATGAACACTGAAGCTTTCTTT.

The V gene is TRBV11-2, the J gene TRBJ2-2, with 10 positions matching TRBD1. The CDR3 loop spans 21 amino acids. Germline CDR1 reads SGHAT; CDR2 reads FQNNGV. The junction had 20 bases not matched to a gene; V was cut back by 5 bases and J by 2 bases. The CDR3 coding sequence is TGTGCCAGCAGCCCGACGTTACTCCGGGACAGGGGCCCAGATAACACCGGGGAGCTGTTTTTT. Amino acids: CASSPTLLRDRGPDNTGELFF. Using reference TRBV11-2 and TRBJ2-2 for the parts outside the CDR3, the full variable domain is EAGVAQSPRYKIIEKRQSVAFWCNPISGHATLYWYQQILGQGPKLLIQFQNNGVVDDSQLPKDRFSAERLKGVDSTLKIQPAKLEDSAVYLCASSPTLLRDRGPDNTGELFFGEGSRLTVL.

Many counts were recorded for this clonotype. V usage is TRBV7-3 and J usage is TRBJ2-1; 7 bases agree with TRBD2. Unmatched junction bases numbered 12, after V lost 5 bases and J lost 8 bases. Germline V gives CDR1 SGHTA, CDR2 FQGTGA. This CDR3 contains 15 residues. The CDR3, as DNA: TGTGCCAGCAGCCGCGGGGGTAGCGGAGGGCATGAGCAGTTCTTC. Its protein is CASSRGGSGGHEQFF.

This clonotype has a handful of counts. The junction shows a germline mismatch at one end, possibly a read error. The genes are TRBV12-5 and TRBJ1-5; no definite D call. In germline, CDR1 is LGHNT, CDR2 FRNRAP. This CDR3 is 17 amino acids long. The CDR3 here is CASGLVLTADSNQLQHF. The CDR3 DNA reads TGTGCTAGTGGTTTGGTACTGACGGCGGATAGCAATCAGCTCCAGCATTTT.

The rearrangement uses TRBV6-5 and TRBJ1-1; D might be TRBD1 (5 bases). CDR3 length equals 15 residues. Germline lookup yields CDR1 MNHEY and CDR2 SVGAGI. Deletions cut 4 bases from V and 1 base from J, with 13 bases between. CDR3 nucleotide sequence: TGTGCCAGCAGTTGGGGCCCCGGGGGGAACACTGAAGCTTTCTTT. Translation gives CASSWGPGGNTEAFF.

This clonotype was counted ten times or more. V is TRBV25-1 and J is TRBJ2-3, with D tentatively TRBD2 (6 bases). The CDR3 totals 15 residues. CDR1 is MGHDK, CDR2 SYGVNS, per germline. Trimming stripped 3 bases from V and 0 bases from J, with 10 bases between. The CDR3, as DNA: TGTGCCAGCAGTGATCCCGGGACTAGCACAGATACGCAGTATTTT. Translation: CASSDPGTSTDTQYF.

Turning to this clonotype: A much bigger clone sits one base away, suggesting this may be a read error. The conserved phenylalanine or tryptophan normally closing the CDR3 is absent here, so this likely arose from a read error. The gene calls are TRBV29-1 and TRBJ2-7; D is unclear. Germline loops: CDR1 SQVTM, CDR2 ANQGSEA. This CDR3 contains 11 residues. V was trimmed by 6 bases and J by 4 bases, leaving 10 bases between them. The CDR3 coding sequence is TGCAGCGTGAAGTGGGGTTACGAGCAGTACCTC. Protein product: CSVKWGYEQYL.

This clonotype was found many times. As DNA, the CDR3 is TGTGCCAGCAGCCTGACAGGGGGGGGCTTACAAGAGACCCAGTACTTC. Translated: CASSLTGGGLQETQYF. The rearrangement links TRBV12-3 or TRBV12-4 to TRBJ2-5; 9 bases map to TRBD1. Trimming removed 6 bases from V and 2 bases from J; junction bases left unmatched: 10. The CDR3 sequence is 16 residues long.

This clonotype was observed many times. The chain combines TRBV20-1 with TRBJ2-3; no clear D. Trimming took off 3 bases at V and 0 bases at J, with 16 bases between the two ends. The CDR3 is 16 residues long. Germline V gene sequence: CDR1 DFQATT, CDR2 SNEGSKA (reference sequence). Here the CDR3 reads CSASSPRADSTDTQYF. CDR3 bases: TGCAGTGCTAGCTCGCCTCGGGCGGACAGCACAGATACGCAGTATTTT.

The V gene is TRBV20-1, the J gene TRBJ1-1; D unclear. The CDR3 runs 12 residues. CDR1 DFQATT and CDR2 SNEGSKA come from the germline V gene (reference sequence). CDR3 in amino acids: CRAAVVSSPAFF. CDR3 bases: TGCAGGGCCGCCGTGGTCTCGTCTCCAGCTTTCTTT.

This clonotype has only one observation. At one boundary the junction diverges from the germline segment, which might be a read error. J is TRBJ1-1 and V is TRBV6-6; perhaps TRBD1 as D (6 bases). This CDR3 region has 14 residues. CDR1 and CDR2 from the germline V gene are MNHNY and SVGAGI (reference sequence). As DNA, the CDR3 is TGTGCCAGGAGTTCAGGACAGCCGAACACTGAAGCCTTCTTT. This sequence encodes CARSSGQPNTEAFF.

This clonotype was seen ten or more times. The chain employs TRBV6-1 and TRBJ2-3; D not certain. Trimming took off 8 bases at V and 0 bases at J, with 12 bases between the two ends. Germline V gene sequence: CDR1 MNHNS, CDR2 SASEGT. This CDR3 comprises 14 residues. The CDR3 sequence is CASSREPSTDTQYF. CDR3 nucleotides: TGTGCCAGCTCAAGGGAACCTAGCACAGATACGCAGTATTTT.

This clonotype has ten or more counts. Here the CDR3 reads CASSIRDRDNEQFF. For the CDR3, the DNA is TGTGCCAGTAGTATAAGGGACAGGGACAATGAGCAGTTCTTC. This chain uses TRBV19 with TRBJ2-1, with 9 bases fitting TRBD1. This CDR3 is 14 amino acids long. Trimming removed 2 bases from V and 5 bases from J; junction bases left unmatched: 1. Germline V lookup: CDR1 LNHDA, CDR2 SQIVND (reference sequence).

This clonotype was observed at least ten times. This sequence joins TRBV6-2 or TRBV6-3 and TRBJ2-6; D uncertain. The CDR3 extends over 15 amino acids. Trimming removed 4 bases at V and 0 bases at J, with 7 bases between. The germline V gene encodes CDR1 MNHEY and CDR2 SVGEGT. The CDR3 reads CASSSVVSGANVLTF. CDR3 in DNA: TGTGCCAGCAGTTCAGTCGTCTCTGGGGCCAACGTCCTGACTTTC.

This clonotype was recorded many times. This chain joins TRBV6-1 and TRBJ2-5; perhaps D is TRBD1 or TRBD2 (6 bases each). Germline-derived CDR1 and CDR2 are MNHNS and SASEGT. This CDR3 region has 15 residues. The V gene lost 6 bases and the J gene lost 2 bases, with 16 bases spanning the gap. DNA for the CDR3: TGTGCCAGCAGGCGGAGAAGAGGGGGGCAAGAGACCCAGTACTTC. Protein sequence: CASRRRRGGQETQYF.

This clonotype has at least ten counts. The CDR3 nucleotides read TGTGCCAGTAGTATGAGACAGGGAGAGACCCAGTACTTC. This codes for CASSMRQGETQYF. The rearrangement uses TRBV19 and TRBJ2-5, with TRBD1 identical over 7 bases. The J segment lost 4 bases and the V segment lost 3 bases, leaving 2 bases of the junction unmatched. Germline CDR1 reads LNHDA; CDR2 reads SQIVND (reference sequence). The CDR3 is 13 residues long.

The chain combines TRBV9 with TRBJ2-7; 8 positions match TRBD1. CDR3 length: 16 amino acids. Per germline, CDR1 SGDLS and CDR2 YYNGEE. V lost 5 bases, J lost 2 bases, and 12 bases stayed unmatched. CDR3 residues: CASSVTGTGLTYEQYF. The CDR3 DNA sequence: TGTGCCAGCAGTGTTACCGGGACAGGTTTAACCTACGAGCAGTACTTC.

This clonotype was counted ten times or more. The chain couples TRBV7-9 to TRBJ2-7; 12 bases match TRBD2. The CDR3 is 17 residues long. The V gene end was trimmed by 0 bases and the J gene end by 2 bases; junction bases not matched to a gene: 5. CDR1 and CDR2 from the germline V gene are SEHNR and FQNEAQ (reference sequence). The CDR3 nucleotides are TGTGCCAGCAGCTTAGCGTCGACTAGCGGGAGTGCCTACGAGCAGTACTTC. The encoded protein is CASSLASTSGSAYEQYF. Full variable domain (missing parts from reference TRBV7-9 and TRBJ2-7): DTGVSQNPRHKITKRGQNVTFRCDPISEHNRLYWYRQTLGQGPEFLTYFQNEAQLEKSRLLSDRFSAERPKGSFSTLEIQRTEQGDSAMYLCASSLASTSGSAYEQYFGPGTRLTVT.

This clonotype was detected many times. The chain is built from TRBV18 and TRBJ1-3, with D possibly matching TRBD1 (5 bases). CDR1 and CDR2 from the germline V gene are KGHSH and LQKENI. CDR3 length: 17 residues. V gave up 5 bases and J gave up 0 bases, with 17 bases separating them. The chain's CDR3 is CASSAGQGLGSGNTIYF. CDR3 nucleotide sequence: TGTGCCAGCTCAGCGGGCCAGGGATTAGGCTCTGGAAACACCATATATTTT.

In regard to this clonotype: A much more abundant neighbour one base away suggests this may be a read error. This rearrangement joins TRBV28 to TRBJ1-5; D gene uncertain. Germline CDR1 MDHEN, CDR2 SYDVKM. Trimming cost V 5 bases and J 10 bases, with 12 bases left between them. This CDR3 contains 12 residues. For the CDR3, the DNA is TGTGCCAGCAGTACCCTTACAACCCCCCAGCATTTT. Translation gives CASSTLTTPQHF. The complete variable domain, with remaining parts taken from reference TRBV28 and TRBJ1-5, reads DVKVTQSSRYLVKRTGEKVFLECVQDMDHENMFWYRQDPGLGLRLIYFSYDVKMKEKGDIPEGYSVSREKKERFSLILESASTNQTSMYLCASSTLTTPQHFGDGTRLSIL.

This clonotype was observed at least ten times. The chain uses TRBV18 and TRBJ1-1; D gene ambiguous. The CDR3 covers 15 residues. Trimming cost V 2 bases and J 6 bases, with 16 bases left between them. CDR1 and CDR2 (germline): KGHSH, LQKENI. Written as DNA, the CDR3 is TGTGCCAGCTCACCAAAAGACTTTCGTTTTGCTGAAGCTTTCTTT. Protein product: CASSPKDFRFAEAFF.

This chain joins TRBV4-2 and TRBJ2-7; 12 nucleotides match TRBD2. The CDR3 loop spans 14 amino acids. V gave up 4 bases and J gave up 5 bases; unmatched junction bases: 3. The germline CDR1 and CDR2 sequences are LGHNA and YNFKEQ. In nucleotides, the CDR3 is TGTGCCAGCAGCCCGGGACTAGCGGGCCACGAGCAGTACTTC. Amino acid sequence: CASSPGLAGHEQYF.

A remark on this clonotype: The CDR3 ends on some other residue instead of the conserved phenylalanine or tryptophan, so this is likely a read error. This chain links TRBV6-1 with TRBJ2-1, with D possibly TRBD2 on 5 matching bases. Between the trimmed V and J ends, which lost 10 bases and 0 bases, there was a span of 13 bases. The CDR3 is made up of 14 amino acids. The germline V gene encodes CDR1 MNHNS and CDR2 SASEGT. Written as DNA, the CDR3 is TGTGCCAAGACTACCGGACGCTCCTACAATGAGCAGTTCTCC. It is translated as CAKTTGRSYNEQFS.

J is TRBJ2-7 and V is TRBV19; the D gene is possibly TRBD2 (6 bases). CDR1 is LNHDA and CDR2 is SQIVND in the germline V gene (reference sequence). The CDR3 runs to 16 residues. V dropped 3 bases and J dropped 8 bases, with 23 bases sitting between them. The CDR3: CASSIRGSTSTDKQYF. The CDR3 DNA reads TGTGCCAGTAGTATTCGAGGGTCGACTAGTACCGATAAGCAGTACTTC.

On this clonotype itself: A much larger clonotype is one base distant, so this may be a read error. V usage is TRBV29-1 and J usage is TRBJ2-3; TRBD2 matches 8 bases. The CDR3 is 14 residues long. Germline V gene lookup returns CDR1 SQVTM and CDR2 ANQGSEA. The CDR3 DNA follows: TGCAGCGTTAAAGGAGCGGGGGTGGCAGATAGGCAGTATTTT. Translation gives CSVKGAGVADRQYF.

About this clonotype: This could be a read error, since a much larger clone is one nucleotide away. V gene TRBV12-3 or TRBV12-4 combines with J gene TRBJ1-4; D is undetermined. The CDR3 is 13 amino acids. The CDR3 is CASRDESNENLFF. The CDR3 DNA is TGTGCCAGTAGAGACGAATCTAATGAAAATCTGTTTTTT.

V gene TRBV2 combines with J gene TRBJ2-6; D call uncertain. CDR3 length: 15 amino acids. Germline CDR1 and CDR2: SNHLY and FYNNEI. The germline V and J ends were trimmed by 4 bases and 2 bases, with 9 bases remaining between them. The CDR3 DNA follows: TGTGCCAGCAGTGTCAATCTGGCTGGGGCCAACGTCCTGACTTTC. It codes for CASSVNLAGANVLTF.

This clonotype has ten or more counts. The genes are TRBV4-2 and TRBJ2-3, with 10 positions matching TRBD2. Germline lookup yields CDR1 LGHNA and CDR2 YNFKEQ. J was trimmed by 7 bases and V by 2 bases; bases with no gene match: 9. This CDR3 has 16 amino acids. CDR3 coding DNA: TGTGCCAGCAGCCAAAGCTTCAGCGGGGGGGAGAATACGCAGTATTTT. As protein: CASSQSFSGGENTQYF.